The clone carrying this T cell receptor (beta chain) showed up just a few times. The antigen is undetermined. Several immunoSEQ plates held equal portions of the genomic DNA taken from each subset. Profiled with immunoSEQ multiplex PCR; TCRdb holds only in-frame clones, not every one. The sample has around 1.9 million clones, approximately 94% seen once. As defined, naive CD8 cells were CD45RO-negative and positively selected for CCR7, with terminally differentiated effector memory CD45RA+ cells excluded. The study drew its donors from healthy HIV-negative adults without recent acute infections or vaccinations. CDR1 and CDR2 from the germline V gene are MDHEN and SYDVKM. Deletions cut 5 bases from V and 6 bases from J, with 10 bases between. This CDR3 is built from 12 residues. This entry is derived from a study of shared clonotypes between healthy human individuals. Overall study context: Participating donors consisted of a couple of women and a few men aged 18 to 49.

The study, taken as a whole, reports: The authors sampled blood alone, and tissue repertoires likely differ.

The J gene is TRBJ1-1, the V gene TRBV28, with a tentative D call TRBD1 (5 bases). The sequenced sample consisted of naive CD8+ T cells from PBMCs. The TCR sequence derives from a man in his late teens or twenties in good health. Some clones in this sample may be carry-over from other donors' samples. CDR3 coding DNA: TGTGCCAGCAGTATCCTAGGGGCTGAAGCTTTCTTT. Translated, it gives CASSILGAEAFF. Full variable domain (remainder filled in from reference TRBV28 and TRBJ1-1): DVKVTQSSRYLVKRTGEKVFLECVQDMDHENMFWYRQDPGLGLRLIYFSYDVKMKEKGDIPEGYSVSREKKERFSLILESASTNQTSMYLCASSILGAEAFFGQGTRLTVV.